In this sample, the clone carrying this T cell receptor (beta chain) turned up a few times. This sample is drawn from a study of preoperative IRX-2 immunotherapy in early breast cancer. Noted treatment: preoperative locoregional IRX-2 cytokine immunotherapy. Generated by immunoSEQ multiplex PCR, the TCRdb table keeps only in-frame clones and is missing some. The profile shows tens of thousands of clones, around 96% of them singletons. CDR1 and CDR2 from the germline V gene are SNHLY and FYNNEI. This CDR3 is built from 14 residues. The V segment lost 5 bases and the J segment 3 bases; nucleotides outside the gene matches: 5.

The chain uses TRBV2 and TRBJ2-7, with TRBD1 matching 9 bases. The sequence was collected from a human donor with breast cancer. Specimen collection occurred from a patient treated with IRX-2 immunotherapy. The CDR3 DNA reads TGTGCCAGCAGTAGAGGGACAGGGAACTACGAGCAGTACTTC. It yields the protein CASSRGTGNYEQYF.